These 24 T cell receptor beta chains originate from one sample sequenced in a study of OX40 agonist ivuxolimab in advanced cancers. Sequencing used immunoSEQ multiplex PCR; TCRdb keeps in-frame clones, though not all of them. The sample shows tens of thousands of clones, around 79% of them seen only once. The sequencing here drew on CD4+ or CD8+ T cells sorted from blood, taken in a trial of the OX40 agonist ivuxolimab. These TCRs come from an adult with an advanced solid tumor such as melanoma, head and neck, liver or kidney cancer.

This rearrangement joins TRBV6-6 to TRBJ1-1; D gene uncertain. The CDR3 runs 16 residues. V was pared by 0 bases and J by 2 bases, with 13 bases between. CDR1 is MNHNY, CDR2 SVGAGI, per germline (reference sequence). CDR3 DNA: TGTGCCAGCAGTTACTCCCAAGGGTATTCCAACACTGAAGCTTTCTTT. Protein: CASSYSQGYSNTEAFF.

For the CDR3, the DNA is TGTGCCAGTAGTACCACCCCACAGGGGCCCCATGGCTACACCTTC. Protein: CASSTTPQGPHGYTF. This chain connects TRBV19 to TRBJ1-2; 7 bases are a match to TRBD1. Germline V gene data show CDR1 as LNHDA and CDR2 as SQIVND (reference sequence). Germline trimming cut 4 bases from V and 6 bases from J; bases unmatched to any gene: 11. The CDR3 is made up of 15 amino acids.

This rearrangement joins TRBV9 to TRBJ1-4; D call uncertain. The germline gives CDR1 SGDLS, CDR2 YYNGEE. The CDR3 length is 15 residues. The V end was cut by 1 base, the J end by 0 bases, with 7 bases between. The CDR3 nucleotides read TGTGCCAGCAGCGTACAGGATTCAACTAATGAAAAACTGTTTTTT. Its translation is CASSVQDSTNEKLFF. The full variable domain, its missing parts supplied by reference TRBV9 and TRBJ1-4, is DSGVTQTPKHLITATGQRVTLRCSPRSGDLSVYWYQQSLDQGLQFLIQYYNGEERAKGNILERFSAQQFPDLHSELNLSSLELGDSALYFCASSVQDSTNEKLFFGSGTQLSVL.

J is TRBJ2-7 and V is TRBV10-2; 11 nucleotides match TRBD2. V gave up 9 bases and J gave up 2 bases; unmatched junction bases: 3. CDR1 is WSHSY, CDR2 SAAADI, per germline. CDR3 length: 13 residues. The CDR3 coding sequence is TGCGCCAGTCAGACTAGCGGGGCCTACGAGCAGTACTTC. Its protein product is CASQTSGAYEQYF.

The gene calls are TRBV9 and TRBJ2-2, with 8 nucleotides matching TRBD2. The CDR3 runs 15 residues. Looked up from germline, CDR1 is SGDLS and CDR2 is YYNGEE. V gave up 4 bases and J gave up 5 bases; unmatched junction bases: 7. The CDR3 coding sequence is TGTGCCAGCAGCCCCCCCAGCGGGAGTACCGGGGAGCTGTTTTTT. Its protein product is CASSPPSGSTGELFF.

The CDR3 reads CASSFSPGEGGELFF. The DNA for the CDR3 is TGCGCCAGCAGCTTCTCACCAGGGGAAGGCGGGGAGCTGTTTTTT. V gene TRBV5-1 combines with J gene TRBJ2-2; D may be TRBD1 (6 bases). Trimming shortened V by 2 bases and J by 7 bases, and 15 bases separated the two germline ends. The CDR3 loop spans 15 amino acids. Germline CDR1 reads SGHRS; CDR2 reads YFSETQ.

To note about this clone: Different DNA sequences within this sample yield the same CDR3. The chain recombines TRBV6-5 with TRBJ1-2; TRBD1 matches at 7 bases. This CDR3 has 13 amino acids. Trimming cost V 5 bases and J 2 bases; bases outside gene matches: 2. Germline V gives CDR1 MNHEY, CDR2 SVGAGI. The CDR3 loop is CASSGTVNYGYTF. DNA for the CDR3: TGTGCCAGCAGTGGGACAGTAAACTATGGCTACACCTTC.

The CDR3 nucleotides are TGCGCCAGCAGCCCCCCCGGCAGGGCCGACCATACCGGGGAGCTGTTTTTT. Translation gives CASSPPGRADHTGELFF. The gene calls are TRBV4-1 and TRBJ2-2, with D possibly TRBD1 on 5 matching bases. Trimming removed 4 bases at V and 5 bases at J, with 20 bases between. CDR1 MGHRA and CDR2 YSYEKL come from the germline V gene. CDR3 length equals 17 residues.

The CDR3 spells CASSVAQDPYEELFF. CDR3 nucleotides: TGTGCCAGCAGCGTGGCACAGGACCCTTATGAGGAACTGTTTTTT. The chain has TRBV9 and TRBJ1-4; the D gene is possibly TRBD1 (5 bases). V lost 2 bases and J 12 bases, leaving 20 bases between the germline ends. CDR1 and CDR2 from the germline V gene are SGDLS and YYNGEE. This CDR3 contains 15 residues.

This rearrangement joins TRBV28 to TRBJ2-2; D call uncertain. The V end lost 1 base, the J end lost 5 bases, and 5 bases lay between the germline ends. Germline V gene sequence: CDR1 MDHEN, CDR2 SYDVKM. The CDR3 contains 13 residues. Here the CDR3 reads CASSLLGTGELFF. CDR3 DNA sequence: TGTGCCAGCAGTTTATTGGGAACCGGGGAGCTGTTTTTT.

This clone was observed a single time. The CDR3 sequence is CAWSGPRLDQPQHF. CDR3 sequence (DNA): TGTGCCTGGAGTGGTCCCCGATTAGATCAGCCCCAGCATTTT. The V call is TRBV30, the J call TRBJ1-5; D is uncertain. The V gene lost 1 base and the J gene lost 5 bases, with 12 bases spanning the gap. The CDR3 sequence is 14 residues long. From germline, CDR1 is GTSNPN and CDR2 SVGIG (reference sequence).

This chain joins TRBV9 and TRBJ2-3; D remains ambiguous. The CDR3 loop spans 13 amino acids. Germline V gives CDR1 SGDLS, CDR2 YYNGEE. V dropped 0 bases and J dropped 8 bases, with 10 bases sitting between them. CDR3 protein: CASSVDTAATQYF. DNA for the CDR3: TGTGCCAGCAGCGTAGACACTGCGGCTACGCAGTATTTT.

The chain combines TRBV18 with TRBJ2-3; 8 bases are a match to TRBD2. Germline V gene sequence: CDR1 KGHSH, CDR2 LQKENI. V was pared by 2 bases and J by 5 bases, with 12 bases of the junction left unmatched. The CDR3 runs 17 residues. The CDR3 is CASSPVSVGGALDTQYF. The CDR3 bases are TGTGCCAGCTCACCAGTCTCTGTCGGGGGGGCCCTAGATACGCAGTATTTT.

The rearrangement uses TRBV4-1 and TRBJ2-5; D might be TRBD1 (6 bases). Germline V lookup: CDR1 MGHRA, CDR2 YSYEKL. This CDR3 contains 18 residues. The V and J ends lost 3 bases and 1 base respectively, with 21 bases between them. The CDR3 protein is CASSQATQGFRIQETQYF. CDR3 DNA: TGCGCCAGCAGCCAGGCCACACAGGGATTTAGGATCCAAGAGACCCAGTACTTC.

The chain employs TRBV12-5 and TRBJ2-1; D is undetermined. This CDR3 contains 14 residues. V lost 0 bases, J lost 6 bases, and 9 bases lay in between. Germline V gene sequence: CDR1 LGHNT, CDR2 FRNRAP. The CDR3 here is CASGLVAQINEQFF. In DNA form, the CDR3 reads TGTGCTAGTGGTTTGGTAGCGCAGATCAATGAGCAGTTCTTC.

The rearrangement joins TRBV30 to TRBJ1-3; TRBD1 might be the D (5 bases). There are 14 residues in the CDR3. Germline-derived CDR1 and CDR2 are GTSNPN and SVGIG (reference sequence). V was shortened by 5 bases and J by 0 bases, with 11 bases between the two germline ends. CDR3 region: CAWDFQGSGNTIYF. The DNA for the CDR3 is TGTGCCTGGGACTTCCAGGGCTCTGGAAACACCATATATTTT.

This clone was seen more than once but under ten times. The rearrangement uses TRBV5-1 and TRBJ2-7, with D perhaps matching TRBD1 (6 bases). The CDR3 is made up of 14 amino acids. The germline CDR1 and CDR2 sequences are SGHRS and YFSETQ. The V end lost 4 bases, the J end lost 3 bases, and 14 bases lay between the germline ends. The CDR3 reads CASSEPGTIYEQYF. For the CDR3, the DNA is TGCGCCAGCAGCGAACCGGGGACAATCTACGAGCAGTACTTC.

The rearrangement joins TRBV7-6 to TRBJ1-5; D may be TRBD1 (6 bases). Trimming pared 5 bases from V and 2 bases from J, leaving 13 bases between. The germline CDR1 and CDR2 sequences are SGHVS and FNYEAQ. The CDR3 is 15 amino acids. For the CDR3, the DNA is TGTGCCAGCAGCGCGTCGGGGGCGGGCAATCAGCCCCAGCATTTT. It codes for CASSASGAGNQPQHF.

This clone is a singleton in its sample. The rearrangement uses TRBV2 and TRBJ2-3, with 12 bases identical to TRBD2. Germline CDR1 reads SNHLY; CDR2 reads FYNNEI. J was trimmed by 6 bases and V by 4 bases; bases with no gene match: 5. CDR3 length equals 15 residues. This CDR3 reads CASSGLAGAPDTQYF. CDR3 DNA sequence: TGTGCCAGCAGTGGACTAGCGGGGGCCCCGGATACGCAGTATTTT.

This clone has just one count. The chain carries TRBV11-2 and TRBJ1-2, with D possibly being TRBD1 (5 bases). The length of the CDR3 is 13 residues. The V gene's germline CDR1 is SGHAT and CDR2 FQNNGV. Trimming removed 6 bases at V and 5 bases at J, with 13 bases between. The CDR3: CASSSGQGYGYTF. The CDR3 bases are TGTGCCAGCAGTTCTGGACAAGGTTATGGCTACACCTTC.

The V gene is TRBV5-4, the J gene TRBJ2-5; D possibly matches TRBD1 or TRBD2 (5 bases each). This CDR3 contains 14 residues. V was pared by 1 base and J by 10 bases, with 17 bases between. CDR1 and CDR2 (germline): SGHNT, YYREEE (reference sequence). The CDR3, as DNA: TGTGCCAGCAGCTTGTGGGGGTTCCAAAATGACCAGTACTTC. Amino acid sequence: CASSLWGFQNDQYF.

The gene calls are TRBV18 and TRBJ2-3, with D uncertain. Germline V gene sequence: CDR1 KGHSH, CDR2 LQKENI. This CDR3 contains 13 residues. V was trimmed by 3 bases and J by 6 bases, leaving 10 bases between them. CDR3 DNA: TGTGCCAGCTCACCCATTGATGCGGATACGCAGTATTTT. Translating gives CASSPIDADTQYF.

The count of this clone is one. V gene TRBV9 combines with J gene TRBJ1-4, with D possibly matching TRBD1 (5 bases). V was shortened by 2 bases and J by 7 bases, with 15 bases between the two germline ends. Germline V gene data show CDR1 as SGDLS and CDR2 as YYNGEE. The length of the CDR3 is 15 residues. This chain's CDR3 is CASSVGTGTFEKLFF. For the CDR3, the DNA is TGTGCCAGCAGCGTGGGGACGGGCACTTTTGAAAAACTGTTTTTT.

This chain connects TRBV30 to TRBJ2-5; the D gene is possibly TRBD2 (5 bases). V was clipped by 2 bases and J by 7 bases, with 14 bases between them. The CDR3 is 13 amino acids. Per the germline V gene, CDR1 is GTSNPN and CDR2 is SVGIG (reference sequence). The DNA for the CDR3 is TGTGCCTGGAGTTGGGGAGAAAGTTTGACCCAGTACTTC. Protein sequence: CAWSWGESLTQYF.